These 17 T cell receptor beta chains were sequenced from one sample in a study of blood T cell repertoires in COVID-19. The repertoire was sequenced with immunoSEQ multiplex PCR; TCRdb's copy has only in-frame clones and lacks some. The sample carries a few hundred thousand clones, approximately 89% recorded once. The material sequenced was PBMCs or T cells enriched from blood (not recorded which). The receptors come from a woman between 40 and 55 years old who had been exposed to COVID-19.

The chain combines TRBV5-5 with TRBJ2-1; a weak D match, TRBD2 (7 bases). The CDR3 is made up of 16 amino acids. Germline V CDR1 and CDR2: SGHKS, YYEKEE (reference sequence). Trimming pared 2 bases from V and 0 bases from J, leaving 12 bases between. This chain's CDR3 is CASSFGGGASYNEQFF. The CDR3 DNA is TGTGCCAGCAGCTTCGGAGGGGGGGCCTCCTACAATGAGCAGTTCTTC.

This clone was picked up a small number of times. The chain employs TRBV15 and TRBJ1-5; TRBD1 is a possible D gene (5 bases). CDR3 length equals 16 residues. V gave up 1 base and J gave up 5 bases, with 15 bases separating them. CDR1 and CDR2 from the germline V gene are LNHNV and YYDKDF (reference sequence). The CDR3: CATSRARGAKHQPQHF. As DNA, the CDR3 is TGTGCCACCAGCAGAGCTCGCGGGGCGAAGCATCAGCCCCAGCATTTT.

The chain employs TRBV30 and TRBJ1-2, with D perhaps matching TRBD1 (6 bases). The CDR3 sequence is 14 residues long. V lost 3 bases to trimming and J lost 3 bases, with 14 bases between them. Germline CDR1 is GTSNPN and CDR2 is SVGIG (reference sequence). The CDR3 loop reads CAWSSPGQDYGYTF. DNA of the CDR3: TGTGCCTGGAGCTCACCGGGACAAGACTATGGCTACACCTTC.

The V gene is TRBV9, the J gene TRBJ1-2; D not certain. The CDR3 spans 14 residues. Trimming pared 7 bases from V and 5 bases from J, leaving 18 bases between. Per the germline V gene, CDR1 is SGDLS and CDR2 is YYNGEE. The CDR3 loop is CASGQLDQAYGYTF. The CDR3 DNA is TGTGCCAGCGGCCAGTTAGACCAGGCGTATGGCTACACCTTC.

Remarks on this clone: One end of the junction varies from germline; a read error may be responsible. CDR3 residues: CASRTSGRSGETQYF. The CDR3 coding sequence is TGTGCCAGCCGAACTAGCGGGAGATCTGGAGAGACCCAGTACTTC. The chain carries TRBV5-1 and TRBJ2-5; TRBD2 agrees at 11 bases. The CDR3 length is 15 residues. Looked up from germline, CDR1 is SGHRS and CDR2 is YFSETQ.

The V gene is TRBV30, the J gene TRBJ2-1, with TRBD1 matching 8 bases. The CDR3 has 13 residues. Losses at the gene ends were 4 bases for V and 8 bases for J; bases not matched to a gene: 7. Per germline, CDR1 GTSNPN and CDR2 SVGIG (reference sequence). The CDR3 loop reads CAWTGTGFYEQFF. In nucleotides, the CDR3 is TGTGCCTGGACCGGGACAGGTTTTTATGAGCAGTTCTTC. Together with reference TRBV30 and TRBJ2-1, the CDR3 gives the full variable domain: SQTIHQWPATLVQPVGSPLSLECTVEGTSNPNLYWYRQAAGRGLQLLFYSVGIGQISSEVPQNLSASRPQDRQFILSSKKLLLSDSGFYLCAWTGTGFYEQFFGPGTRLTVL.

The sample holds one count of this clone. V and J are TRBV30 and TRBJ1-4, with D possibly matching TRBD1 (5 bases). Germline lookup yields CDR1 GTSNPN and CDR2 SVGIG (reference sequence). The V end was cut by 1 base, the J end by 8 bases, with 14 bases between. The CDR3 covers 14 residues. The CDR3 DNA follows: TGTGCCTGGAGTGAAGTCAGGGATTACGAAAAACTGTTTTTT. Translated: CAWSEVRDYEKLFF.

The chain is built from TRBV10-1 and TRBJ1-5; 9 bases are a match to TRBD1. In germline, CDR1 is WNHNN, CDR2 SYGVQD (reference sequence). CDR3 length equals 23 residues. Unmatched junction bases numbered 34, after V lost 6 bases and J lost 7 bases. Here the CDR3 reads CASREPGQGNFPRATPKGQPQHF. CDR3 nucleotides: TGCGCCAGCAGGGAACCGGGACAGGGCAATTTTCCAAGGGCAACACCTAAGGGGCAGCCCCAGCATTTT.

The chain uses TRBV10-3 and TRBJ1-1, with TRBD1 matching 10 bases. With V trimmed by 6 bases and J by 11 bases, 6 bases remained unmatched. CDR3 length: 12 amino acids. The V gene's germline CDR1 is ENHRY and CDR2 SYGVKD. As DNA, the CDR3 is TGTGCCATCAGCCCGGGACAGGGGACGGCTTTCTTT. Its protein is CAISPGQGTAFF.

This clone showed up just once. CDR3 residues: CASSLVPDRSAYEQYV. The CDR3 bases are TGTGCCAGCAGCTTGGTTCCCGACAGGTCCGCTTACGAGCAGTACGTC. The V gene is TRBV5-1, the J gene TRBJ2-7, with TRBD1 as a possible D gene (6 bases). The CDR3 sequence is 16 residues long. Looked up from germline, CDR1 is SGHRS and CDR2 is YFSETQ.

CDR3 DNA: TGTGCCAGCTGCGACAGGGGGCTGGGTGAGCAGTTCTTC. Amino acid sequence: CASCDRGLGEQFF. V and J are TRBV19 and TRBJ2-1, with 10 bases lining up with TRBD1. The germline CDR1 and CDR2 sequences are LNHDA and SQIVND (reference sequence). The junction had 8 bases not matched to a gene; V was cut back by 9 bases and J by 9 bases. The CDR3 is 13 residues long.

The rearrangement uses TRBV9 and TRBJ2-7, with TRBD2 matching 7 bases. The germline V gene encodes CDR1 SGDLS and CDR2 YYNGEE. V lost 0 bases to trimming and J lost 0 bases; unmatched junction nucleotides: 6. CDR3 length equals 16 residues. The CDR3 loop reads CASSVGLAGDSYEQYF. CDR3 coding DNA: TGTGCCAGCAGCGTAGGGTTAGCGGGCGACTCCTACGAGCAGTACTTC.

This rearrangement joins TRBV27 to TRBJ2-7; D is unresolved. V was cut by 4 bases and J by 2 bases, with 9 bases left in between. The CDR3 is 13 residues long. Germline CDR1 and CDR2: MNHEY and SMNVEV (reference sequence). CDR3 in amino acids: CASSSGSPYEQYV. The CDR3 coding sequence is TGTGCCAGCAGTTCAGGTTCCCCCTACGAGCAGTACGTC.

The chain carries TRBV19 and TRBJ1-1; possibly TRBD1 for D (6 bases). V was clipped by 3 bases and J by 5 bases, with 13 bases between them. The CDR3 loop spans 14 amino acids. Germline loops: CDR1 LNHDA, CDR2 SQIVND (reference sequence). CDR3 region: CASSMLGARTEAFF. The CDR3 DNA follows: TGTGCCAGTAGTATGCTGGGGGCGCGAACTGAAGCTTTCTTT.

This chain connects TRBV30 to TRBJ1-2; 8 nucleotides line up with TRBD1. CDR1 and CDR2 from the germline V gene are GTSNPN and SVGIG (reference sequence). This CDR3 has 13 residues. Trimming took 7 bases from V and 2 from J; bases not matched to a gene: 6. In nucleotides, the CDR3 is TGTGCCTACCAGGACAGGGCCAACTATGGCTACACCTTC. Protein sequence: CAYQDRANYGYTF.

The gene calls are TRBV6-5 and TRBJ1-2, with TRBD1 matching over 9 bases. The germline gives CDR1 MNHEY, CDR2 SVGAGI. CDR3 length: 14 residues. Trimming cost V 7 bases and J 3 bases; bases outside gene matches: 6. CDR3 DNA: TGTGCCAGCACCAAGGGGACAGGGTACTATGGCTACACCTTC. Translation: CASTKGTGYYGYTF.

This clone is a singleton in its sample. This chain joins TRBV27 and TRBJ2-1; D unclear. The CDR3 totals 14 residues. Trimming pared 4 bases from V and 7 bases from J, leaving 14 bases between. In germline, CDR1 is MNHEY, CDR2 SMNVEV (reference sequence). The CDR3 DNA reads TGTGCCAGCAGTTCCCGCTACGATACGAATGAGCAGTTCTTC. It codes for CASSSRYDTNEQFF.